Listed below are T cell receptor beta chains from one sample, sequenced in a study of shared clonotypes between healthy human individuals. TCRdb's copy holds only in-frame clones and misses some; the assay was immunoSEQ multiplex PCR. The sample includes about 1.1 million clones, about 72% of them seen just once. The material sequenced was memory CD4+ T cells from PBMCs. The receptors were sampled from a young man in good health. Some clones in this sample may be carry-over from other donors' samples. Both conserved end residues are part of each CDR3. A D gene is named only where the DNA matches it firmly. Size is stated for part of the rows, as once, few or many counts, or as a class when the clone is expanded.

v_gene,d_gene,abundance,j_gene,CDR3nt,CDR3aa
TRBV5-1,TRBD1,few,TRBJ2-5,TGCGCCAGCAGCCCACAGGGGGCGGGTGAGCAGTACTTC,CASSPQGAGEQYF
TRBV5-4,NA,NA,TRBJ2-7,TGTGCCAGCAGCTTGGAAGGCAGGGCCGGCTACGAGCAGTACTTC,CASSLEGRAGYEQYF
TRBV5-4,TRBD1,NA,TRBJ1-2,TGTGCCAGCAGCTTGGGCAGGGGGTCTAACTATGGCTACACCTTC,CASSLGRGSNYGYTF
TRBV28,NA,NA,TRBJ1-3,TGTGCCAGCAGTTTAGGGGGAACAGGGCTGGGAGGAAACACCATATATTTT,CASSLGGTGLGGNTIYF
TRBV19,TRBD2,NA,TRBJ2-1,TGTGCCAGTAAGGCGGGGGGTTCCTCCTACAATGAGCAGTTCTTC,CASKAGGSSYNEQFF
TRBV7-9,NA,NA,TRBJ2-1,TGTGCCAGCAGCTTACAAAATCTTTGGGGGGCGCGTTCCGAGCAGTTCTTC,CASSLQNLWGARSEQFF
TRBV18,NA,once,TRBJ2-1,TGTGCCAGCTCACCAGACAACAATGAGCAGTTCTTC,CASSPDNNEQFF
TRBV7-2,TRBD2,NA,TRBJ2-7,TGTGCCAGCAGGCTAGCGGGGTCCTACGAGCAGTACTTC,CASRLAGSYEQYF
TRBV5-1,NA,NA,TRBJ1-4,TGCGCCAGCAGCTTGGGGGCGACAACTAATGAAAAACTGTTTTTT,CASSLGATTNEKLFF
TRBV6-1,TRBD2,few,TRBJ2-1,TGTGCCAGCTGTCGGTCTGCGGGGGGGGTAGATGAGCAGTTCTTC,CASCRSAGGVDEQFF
TRBV15,TRBD2,once,TRBJ2-4,TGTGCCACCAGCGATCCGGGACTAGCGGGAGAAATAGCCAAAAACATTCAGTACTTC,CATSDPGLAGEIAKNIQYF
TRBV27,NA,NA,TRBJ1-3,TGTGCCAGCAGTTTCTCGACAGACTCTGGAAACACCATATATTTT,CASSFSTDSGNTIYF
TRBV4-1,TRBD1,NA,TRBJ1-4,TGCGCCAGCAGCCCCGGACAGGGGCTTAATGAAAAACTGTTTTTT,CASSPGQGLNEKLFF
TRBV10-3,NA,NA,TRBJ1-3,TGTGCCGTGAGCGAAGTAGGAAACACCATATATTTT,CAVSEVGNTIYF
TRBV2,NA,many,TRBJ2-7,TGTGCCAGCAGTGTCGTCAGGGGCGAGCAGTACTTC,CASSVVRGEQYF
TRBV11-3,NA,NA,TRBJ2-2,TGTGCCAGCAGCGTGGACAGGAACACCGGGGAGCTGTTTTTT,CASSVDRNTGELFF
TRBV5-6,TRBD2,NA,TRBJ2-2,TGTGCCAGCAGCTGGGAGCGGGAGGAAGCCGGGGAGCTGTTTTTT,CASSWEREEAGELFF
TRBV28,NA,once,TRBJ2-7,TGTGCCACCAGTAGGGGGGTGTACTACGAGCAGTACTTC,CATSRGVYYEQYF
TRBV6-5,NA,NA,TRBJ2-7,TGTGCCAGCAGCCACCCCTCTCGGGGCTCCTACGAGCAGTACTTC,CASSHPSRGSYEQYF
TRBV6-6,TRBD1,many,TRBJ1-2,TGTGCCAGCAGTTACGGGACAGGTAGTGATGGCTACACCTTC,CASSYGTGSDGYTF
TRBV2,NA,few,TRBJ2-2,TGTGCCAGCAGTGAAGGTCGATCCACCGGGGAGCTGTTTTTT,CASSEGRSTGELFF
TRBV20-1,NA,NA,TRBJ1-1,TGCAGTAGTACAGGGAACACTGAAGCTTTCTTT,CSSTGNTEAFF
TRBV7-9,NA,NA,TRBJ1-2,TGTGCCAGCAGCTTATTGAGGGGCGCGGTCTATGGCTACACCTTC,CASSLLRGAVYGYTF
TRBV10-2,NA,NA,TRBJ1-1,TGCGCCAGCAGAGCGAGGGTGGCTGAAGCTTTCTTT,CASRARVAEAFF
TRBV18,TRBD1,once,TRBJ2-5,TGTGCCAGCTCACCAGCTCAGGGGGCTCGGGAGACCCAGTACTTC,CASSPAQGARETQYF
TRBV5-4,NA,NA,TRBJ2-2,TGTGCCAGCAGCTTGGCCACGGGGAACACCGGGGAGCTGTTTTTT,CASSLATGNTGELFF
TRBV9,NA,NA,TRBJ1-1,TGTGCCAGCAGCGTAGGACCGGAAAACACTGAAGCTTTCTTT,CASSVGPENTEAFF
TRBV7-2,NA,NA,TRBJ1-5,TGTGCCAGCAGCCCTCAAAGCGCGGGACGGCAGCCCCAGCATTTT,CASSPQSAGRQPQHF
TRBV11-2,TRBD2,NA,TRBJ2-7,TGTGCCAGCAGCCCCCCCGGGGGGACCTACGAGCAGTACTTC,CASSPPGGTYEQYF
TRBV27,NA,few,TRBJ1-1,TGTGCCAGCAGTCTCCTACGGTATACTGAAGCTTTCTTT,CASSLLRYTEAFF
TRBV5-1,TRBD1,NA,TRBJ1-2,TGCGCCAGCAGCCGGGGACAGGGAAACTATGGCTACACCTTC,CASSRGQGNYGYTF
TRBV4-1,TRBD2,NA,TRBJ2-7,TGCGCCAGCAGCGCGGGGCCGGGGGGTAGCTCCTACGAGCAGTACTTC,CASSAGPGGSSYEQYF
TRBV2,NA,NA,TRBJ2-7,TGTGCCACCGCCGGGCAGGTCTCCTACGAGCAGTACTTC,CATAGQVSYEQYF